Shown below are 23 T cell receptor beta chains from a single sample sequenced in a study of blood T cell repertoires in COVID-19. TCRdb keeps only in-frame clones here, not all; method: immunoSEQ multiplex PCR. The sample contains more than 40,000 clones, 75% to 85% of which appear only once. The sequenced sample was peripheral blood. Receptors were obtained from a human donor with acute or convalescent COVID-19. The donor label of this sample is uncertain.

J is TRBJ2-1 and V is TRBV11-3; D not resolved. CDR1 is SGHNT, CDR2 YENEEA, per germline. Deletions cut 1 base from V and 3 bases from J, with 7 bases between. The CDR3 loop spans 14 amino acids. CDR3 protein: CASSLASLYNEQFF. CDR3 DNA: TGTGCCAGCAGCTTAGCGAGCCTCTACAATGAGCAGTTCTTC. The whole variable domain, filled in from reference TRBV11-3 and TRBJ2-1, reads EAGVVQSPRYKIIEKKQPVAFWCNPISGHNTLYWYLQNLGQGPELLIRYENEEAVDDSQLPKDRFSAERLKGVDSTLKIQPAELGDSAVYLCASSLASLYNEQFFGPGTRLTVL.

This clone was counted once. The CDR3 region has the DNA TGTGCCTGGAGCTACTTCCAGGGGGCGTCCTATGGCTACACCTTC. Encoded protein: CAWSYFQGASYGYTF. The J gene is TRBJ1-2, the V gene TRBV30; 8 bases align to TRBD1. V lost 3 bases and J lost 4; bases outside the gene matches: 10. The CDR3 has 15 residues. Germline V CDR1 and CDR2: GTSNPN, SVGIG (reference sequence).

This clone turned up a few times. The rearrangement uses TRBV7-9 and TRBJ1-1; the D gene is possibly TRBD1 (5 bases). V gave up 3 bases and J gave up 4 bases, with 12 bases separating them. Per the germline V gene, CDR1 is SEHNR and CDR2 is FQNEAQ (reference sequence). CDR3 length: 14 amino acids. This CDR3 reads CASSFQGGATEAFF. CDR3 coding DNA: TGTGCCAGCAGCTTCCAGGGAGGGGCCACTGAAGCTTTCTTT.

This clone was observed once. The chain joins TRBV29-1 to TRBJ1-5; maybe TRBD1 (6 bases). The V end was cut by 4 bases, the J end by 4 bases, with 11 bases between. The CDR3 totals 13 residues. CDR1 and CDR2 (germline): SQVTM, ANQGSEA. The CDR3 spells CSVGEGGNQPQHF. The DNA for the CDR3 is TGCAGCGTTGGAGAGGGGGGGAATCAGCCCCAGCATTTT.

The genes are TRBV12-3 or TRBV12-4 and TRBJ1-2; 8 bases are a match to TRBD1. The V gene end was trimmed by 6 bases and the J gene end by 8 bases; junction bases not matched to a gene: 8. The CDR3 totals 13 residues. CDR3 nucleotides: TGTGCCAGCAGCCGACAGGGGCCACGGGGCTACACCTTC. Protein: CASSRQGPRGYTF.

The CDR3 region is CASSPCWDRGTYEQYF. The CDR3 region has the DNA TGTGCCAGCAGCCCATGCTGGGACAGGGGAACCTACGAGCAGTACTTC. This sequence joins TRBV3-1 (or the pseudogene TRBV3-2) and TRBJ2-7; 10 nucleotides match TRBD1. From germline, CDR1 is LGHDT and CDR2 YNNKEL (reference sequence). Germline trimming cut 4 bases from V and 2 bases from J; bases unmatched to any gene: 8. The CDR3 runs 16 residues.

This chain connects TRBV27 to TRBJ1-5, with 9 bases aligning to TRBD1. CDR1 and CDR2 (germline): MNHEY, SMNVEV (reference sequence). V gave up 5 bases and J gave up 5 bases; unmatched junction bases: 7. The CDR3 consists of 15 residues. CDR3 DNA sequence: TGTGCCAGCAGTAGGGGACAGGGTGGAGATCAGCCCCAGCATTTT. It is translated as CASSRGQGGDQPQHF.

This chain links TRBV3-1 (or the pseudogene TRBV3-2) with TRBJ2-1, with a weak D call TRBD1 (5 bases). This CDR3 has 12 amino acids. The V end was cut by 4 bases, the J end by 6 bases, with 7 bases between. Germline V gives CDR1 LGHDT, CDR2 YNNKEL (reference sequence). As DNA, the CDR3 is TGTGCCAGCAGCCGACAGACCAATGAGCAGTTCTTC. This translates into CASSRQTNEQFF.

The DNA of the CDR3 is TGCGCCAGCAGCCAAAGCCCGGGACAGCTCAATTCACCCCTCCACTTT. It translates to CASSQSPGQLNSPLHF. The chain is built from TRBV4-1 and TRBJ1-6; 7 bases map to TRBD1. This CDR3 is built from 16 residues. J was trimmed by 7 bases and V by 2 bases; bases with no gene match: 8. Per the germline V gene, CDR1 is MGHRA and CDR2 is YSYEKL.

The chain carries TRBV19 and TRBJ2-3; D uncertain. CDR3 length: 11 amino acids. The ends were cut back, 3 bases at V and 8 bases at J, with 6 bases in the middle. The germline V gene has CDR1 LNHDA and CDR2 SQIVND (reference sequence). The CDR3 is CASSMLTTQYF. CDR3 DNA: TGTGCCAGTAGTATGCTAACTACGCAGTATTTT.

The V and J genes are TRBV7-3 and TRBJ2-2; tentatively, D is TRBD2 (6 bases). The CDR3 is 16 amino acids. Germline CDR1 is SGHTA and CDR2 is FQGTGA. The V end was cut by 5 bases, the J end by 2 bases, with 15 bases between. The CDR3 protein is CASSPKGGVNTGELFF. CDR3 nucleotides: TGTGCCAGCAGCCCCAAGGGCGGGGTTAACACCGGGGAGCTGTTTTTT.

Written as DNA, the CDR3 is TGTGCCAGCAGCCCGGACAGGGGGGGAAACACCATATATTTT. Its translation is CASSPDRGGNTIYF. The J gene is TRBJ1-3, the V gene TRBV11-3; 10 bases match TRBD1. Germline trimming cut 5 bases from V and 4 bases from J; bases unmatched to any gene: 2. Germline-derived CDR1 and CDR2 are SGHNT and YENEEA. CDR3 size: 14 residues.

The chain combines TRBV5-1 with TRBJ2-5; 8 nucleotides line up with TRBD1. The ends lost 1 base at V and 1 base at J; junction bases unmatched: 6. Germline CDR1 is SGHRS and CDR2 is YFSETQ. The CDR3 has 16 amino acids. The CDR3 protein is CASSLSPGGPQETQYF. DNA of the CDR3: TGCGCCAGCAGCTTGAGCCCAGGGGGCCCCCAAGAGACCCAGTACTTC. The full variable domain, completed using reference TRBV5-1 and TRBJ2-5, is KAGVTQTPRYLIKTRGQQVTLSCSPISGHRSVSWYQQTPGQGLQFLFEYFSETQRNKGNFPGRFSGRQFSNSRSEMNVSTLELGDSALYLCASSLSPGGPQETQYFGPGTRLLVL.

The chain employs TRBV2 and TRBJ2-3, with 9 bases fitting TRBD2. V gave up 6 bases and J gave up 3 bases; unmatched junction bases: 7. The CDR3 sequence is 15 residues long. The germline CDR1 and CDR2 sequences are SNHLY and FYNNEI. The CDR3 is CASRGSGSATDTQYF. Here the CDR3 DNA reads TGTGCCAGCAGGGGTAGCGGGAGTGCGACAGATACGCAGTATTTT. Looking up the rest from reference TRBV2 and TRBJ2-3 gives the full variable domain: EPEVTQTPSHQVTQMGQEVILRCVPISNHLYFYWYRQILGQKVEFLVSFYNNEISEKSEIFDDQFSVERPDGSNFTLKIRSTKLEDSAMYFCASRGSGSATDTQYFGPGTRLTVL.

The V gene is TRBV9, the J gene TRBJ2-3; D unclear. CDR1 is SGDLS, CDR2 YYNGEE, per germline. The CDR3 loop spans 14 amino acids. Deletions cut 1 base from V and 0 bases from J, with 6 bases between. The CDR3 loop reads CASSVSPSTDTQYF. The CDR3 coding sequence is TGTGCCAGCAGCGTATCCCCAAGCACAGATACGCAGTATTTT.

The V gene is TRBV24-1, the J gene TRBJ2-1; the match to TRBD1 covers 10 bases. CDR1 and CDR2 (germline): KGHDR, SFDVKD. This CDR3 spans 18 amino acids. J lost 7 bases, V lost 3 bases, and 14 bases had no gene match. CDR3 sequence: CATSDIISGTGARNEQFF. In DNA form, the CDR3 reads TGTGCCACCAGTGATATCATCTCCGGGACAGGGGCAAGGAATGAGCAGTTCTTC.

The chain couples TRBV19 to TRBJ2-7; possible D gene TRBD2, 6 bases. This CDR3 contains 15 residues. V lost 4 bases to trimming and J lost 3 bases, with 16 bases between them. The germline V gene has CDR1 LNHDA and CDR2 SQIVND (reference sequence). CDR3 bases: TGTGCCAGTAGTACGGAGGGGACGGGAAACTACGAGCAGTACTTC. The encoded protein is CASSTEGTGNYEQYF.

The table lists this clone with a few counts. This chain joins TRBV30 and TRBJ1-2; D is uncertain. The V gene's germline CDR1 is GTSNPN and CDR2 SVGIG (reference sequence). V was cut by 2 bases and J by 3 bases, with 10 bases left in between. This CDR3 has 13 residues. The CDR3 coding sequence is TGTGCCTGGAGTCGAGACACCCACTATGGCTACACCTTC. Protein: CAWSRDTHYGYTF. The full variable domain, completed using reference TRBV30 and TRBJ1-2, is SQTIHQWPATLVQPVGSPLSLECTVEGTSNPNLYWYRQAAGRGLQLLFYSVGIGQISSEVPQNLSASRPQDRQFILSSKKLLLSDSGFYLCAWSRDTHYGYTFGSGTRLTVV.

The rearrangement joins TRBV24-1 to TRBJ2-1, with D possibly matching TRBD2 (6 bases). The CDR3 runs 14 residues. Germline V gene data show CDR1 as KGHDR and CDR2 as SFDVKD. V was trimmed by 1 base and J by 5 bases, leaving 8 bases between them. The CDR3 DNA reads TGTGCCACCAGTGATTTAAGGACTAACAATGAGCAGTTCTTC. This sequence encodes CATSDLRTNNEQFF.

The chain joins TRBV2 to TRBJ1-1; no firm D call. The V end lost 0 bases, the J end lost 3 bases, and 8 bases lay between the germline ends. The CDR3 is made up of 14 amino acids. Looked up from germline, CDR1 is SNHLY and CDR2 is FYNNEI. This CDR3 reads CASSEARGDTEAFF. The CDR3 nucleotides read TGTGCCAGCAGTGAAGCGCGCGGGGACACTGAAGCTTTCTTT.

CDR3 sequence: CASSYPSYRGYTF. The CDR3 coding sequence is TGTGCCAGCAGCTACCCCTCGTATCGCGGCTACACCTTC. V gene TRBV28 combines with J gene TRBJ1-2; no clear D gene. V dropped 6 bases and J dropped 8 bases, with 16 bases sitting between them. Per germline, CDR1 MDHEN and CDR2 SYDVKM. The CDR3 totals 13 residues.

A single count supports this clone. V usage is TRBV10-3 and J usage is TRBJ1-2, with 7 bases aligning to TRBD1. There are 13 residues in the CDR3. Germline V gene data show CDR1 as ENHRY and CDR2 as SYGVKD. V trimming: 2 bases; J trimming: 6 bases; junction bases outside the gene matches: 3. CDR3: CAISEDRVNGYTF. The DNA of the CDR3 is TGTGCCATCAGTGAGGACAGGGTTAATGGCTACACCTTC.

V and J are TRBV28 and TRBJ1-1; 7 bases fit TRBD1. The germline CDR1 and CDR2 sequences are MDHEN and SYDVKM. The CDR3 contains 17 residues. The V gene end was trimmed by 5 bases and the J gene end by 7 bases; junction bases not matched to a gene: 19. CDR3 residues: CASSPPLLQGRNDEAFF. CDR3 nucleotides: TGTGCCAGCAGTCCCCCCCTTTTACAGGGGAGGAATGATGAAGCTTTCTTT.